The entry that follows covers one T cell receptor beta chain sequence. This sample was taken from a study of blood T cell repertoires in COVID-19. In the study overall: Donors in the United States, Italy and Spain gave samples during acute or convalescent COVID-19. The analysed material was cDNA or gDNA that came from T cells, B-cell-depleted T cells, or PBMCs.

The CDR3 sequence is 13 residues long. The germline V gene encodes CDR1 LNHDA and CDR2 SQIVND (reference sequence). Between the trimmed V and J ends, which lost 5 bases and 4 bases, there was a span of 9 bases. Source study methods: Cell counts per sample came from amplifying reference gene primers. The repertoire was sequenced with immunoSEQ multiplex PCR; TCRdb's copy has only in-frame clones and lacks some. Clone size and the V and J calls come from that table; the DNA yielded D and trimming. The repertoire holds around 120,000 clones, with roughly 80% as singletons. The chain links TRBV19 to TRBJ1-3; possible D gene TRBD1, 5 bases. Material: peripheral blood. This sequence originates from a man in his 70s with acute or convalescent COVID-19. The DNA for the CDR3 is TGTGCCAGTAGTGAAACAGGAGGAAACACCATATATTTT. Translated, it gives CASSETGGNTIYF.